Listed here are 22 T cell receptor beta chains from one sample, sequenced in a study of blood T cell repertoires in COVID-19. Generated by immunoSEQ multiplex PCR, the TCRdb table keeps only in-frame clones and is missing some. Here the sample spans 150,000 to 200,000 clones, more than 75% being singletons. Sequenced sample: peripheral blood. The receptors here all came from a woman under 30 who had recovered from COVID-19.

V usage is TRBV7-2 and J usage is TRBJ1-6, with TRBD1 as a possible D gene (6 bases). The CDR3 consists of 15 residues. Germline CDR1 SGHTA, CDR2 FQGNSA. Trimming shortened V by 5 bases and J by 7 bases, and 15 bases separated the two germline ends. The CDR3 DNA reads TGTGCCAGCAGCCCGCAGGGGACGGGGAATTCACCCCTCCACTTT. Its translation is CASSPQGTGNSPLHF.

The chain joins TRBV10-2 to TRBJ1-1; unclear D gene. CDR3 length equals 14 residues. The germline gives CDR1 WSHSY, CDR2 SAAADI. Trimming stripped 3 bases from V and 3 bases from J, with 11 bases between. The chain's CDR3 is CASSDYSFHTEAFF. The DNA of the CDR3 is TGCGCCAGCAGTGATTATAGTTTTCACACTGAAGCTTTCTTT.

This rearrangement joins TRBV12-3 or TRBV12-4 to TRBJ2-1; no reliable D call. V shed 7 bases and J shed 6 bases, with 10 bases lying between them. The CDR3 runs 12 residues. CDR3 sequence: CASTARLNEQFF. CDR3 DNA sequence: TGTGCCAGCACCGCGAGGCTCAATGAGCAGTTCTTC.

The CDR3 loop reads CASSYREALEQFF. CDR3 nucleotides: TGTGCCAGCAGCTATCGGGAGGCCCTTGAGCAGTTCTTC. The genes are TRBV5-4 and TRBJ2-1; 7 positions match TRBD2. Germline assignment: CDR1 SGHNT and CDR2 YYREEE (reference sequence). J lost 9 bases, V lost 3 bases, and 6 bases had no gene match. The length of the CDR3 is 13 residues.

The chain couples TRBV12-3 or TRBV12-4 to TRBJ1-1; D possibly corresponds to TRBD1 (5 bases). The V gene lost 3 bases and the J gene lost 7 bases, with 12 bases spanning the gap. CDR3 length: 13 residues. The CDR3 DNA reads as TGTGCCAGCAGTTTCGGGGGTGCGGTTGAAGCTTTCTTT. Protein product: CASSFGGAVEAFF.

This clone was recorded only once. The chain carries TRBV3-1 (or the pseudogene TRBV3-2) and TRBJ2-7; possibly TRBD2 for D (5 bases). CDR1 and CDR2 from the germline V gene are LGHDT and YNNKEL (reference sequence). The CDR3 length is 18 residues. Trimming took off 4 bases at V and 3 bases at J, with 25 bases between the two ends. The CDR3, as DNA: TGTGCCAGCAGCCTCCGACCGGGTCCAAAATTAGAGGGCTACGAGCAGTACTTC. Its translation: CASSLRPGPKLEGYEQYF.

CDR3 nucleotide sequence: TGTGCCAGCAGGCTGACTAGCTTGCAAGAGACCCAGTACTTC. Translating it yields CASRLTSLQETQYF. V and J are TRBV6-5 and TRBJ2-5, with TRBD2 matching 7 bases. V lost 6 bases and J lost 2; bases outside the gene matches: 6. This CDR3 has 14 amino acids. Germline lookup yields CDR1 MNHEY and CDR2 SVGAGI.

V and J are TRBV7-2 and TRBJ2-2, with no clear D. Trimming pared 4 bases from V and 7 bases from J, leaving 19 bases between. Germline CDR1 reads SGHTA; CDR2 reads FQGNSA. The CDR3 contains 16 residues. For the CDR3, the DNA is TGTGCCAGCAGCTCCCATCTTACTCCGACGGGCGGGGAGCTGTTTTTT. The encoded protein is CASSSHLTPTGGELFF.

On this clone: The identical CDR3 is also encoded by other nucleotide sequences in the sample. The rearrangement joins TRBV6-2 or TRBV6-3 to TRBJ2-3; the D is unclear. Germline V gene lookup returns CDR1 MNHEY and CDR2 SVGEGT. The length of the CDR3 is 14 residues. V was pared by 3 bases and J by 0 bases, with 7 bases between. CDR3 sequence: CASSYSTSTDTQYF. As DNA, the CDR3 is TGTGCCAGCAGTTATAGTACTAGCACAGATACGCAGTATTTT.

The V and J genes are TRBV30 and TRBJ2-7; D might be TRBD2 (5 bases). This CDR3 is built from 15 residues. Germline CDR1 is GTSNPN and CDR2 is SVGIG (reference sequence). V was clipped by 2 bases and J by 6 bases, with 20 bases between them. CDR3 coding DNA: TGTGCCTGGAGTAAGTGGGCGGGTGGCCCGAGCGAGCAGTACGTC. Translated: CAWSKWAGGPSEQYV.

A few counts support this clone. CDR3 residues: CASSQEFGGWEQYF. DNA of the CDR3: TGCGCCAGCAGCCAAGAATTTGGGGGGTGGGAGCAGTACTTC. The V gene is TRBV4-3, the J gene TRBJ2-7; maybe TRBD2 (6 bases). This CDR3 comprises 14 residues. Germline V CDR1 and CDR2: LGHNA, YSLEER. Deletions cut 0 bases from V and 7 bases from J, with 13 bases between.

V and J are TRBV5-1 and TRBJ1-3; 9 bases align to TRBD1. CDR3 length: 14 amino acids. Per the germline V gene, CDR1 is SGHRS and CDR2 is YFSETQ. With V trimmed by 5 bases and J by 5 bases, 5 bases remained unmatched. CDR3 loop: CASRLQGARNTIYF. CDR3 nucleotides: TGCGCCAGCAGACTACAGGGGGCAAGAAACACCATATATTTT. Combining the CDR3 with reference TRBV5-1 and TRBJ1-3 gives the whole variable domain KAGVTQTPRYLIKTRGQQVTLSCSPISGHRSVSWYQQTPGQGLQFLFEYFSETQRNKGNFPGRFSGRQFSNSRSEMNVSTLELGDSALYLCASRLQGARNTIYFGEGSWLTVV.

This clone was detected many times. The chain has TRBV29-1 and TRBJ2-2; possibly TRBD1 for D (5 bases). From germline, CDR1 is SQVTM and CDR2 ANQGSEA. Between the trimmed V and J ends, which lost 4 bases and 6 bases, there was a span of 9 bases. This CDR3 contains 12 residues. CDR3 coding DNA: TGCAGCGTTGCCCAGACAGCCGGGGAGCTGTTTTTT. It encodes CSVAQTAGELFF.

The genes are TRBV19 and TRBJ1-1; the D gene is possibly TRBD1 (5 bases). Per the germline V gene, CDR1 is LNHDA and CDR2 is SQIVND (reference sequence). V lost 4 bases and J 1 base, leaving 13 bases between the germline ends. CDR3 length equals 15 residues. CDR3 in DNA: TGTGCCAGTAGTAACCGACAGAATTCGAACACTGAAGCTTTCTTT. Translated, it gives CASSNRQNSNTEAFF.

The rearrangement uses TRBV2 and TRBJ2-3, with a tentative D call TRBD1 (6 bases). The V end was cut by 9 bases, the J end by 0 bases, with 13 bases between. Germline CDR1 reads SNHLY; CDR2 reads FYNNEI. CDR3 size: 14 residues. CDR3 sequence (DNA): TGTGCCAGTACCTGGACAGAGAGCACAGATACGCAGTATTTT. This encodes CASTWTESTDTQYF.

CDR3: CATSKQGSGSVDTQYF. Here the CDR3 DNA reads TGTGCCACCAGTAAACAGGGGTCCGGTTCGGTAGATACGCAGTATTTT. The chain employs TRBV24-1 and TRBJ2-3, with 7 bases aligning to TRBD1. Germline lookup yields CDR1 KGHDR and CDR2 SFDVKD. The CDR3 has 16 amino acids. The ends lost 6 bases at V and 5 bases at J; junction bases unmatched: 13.

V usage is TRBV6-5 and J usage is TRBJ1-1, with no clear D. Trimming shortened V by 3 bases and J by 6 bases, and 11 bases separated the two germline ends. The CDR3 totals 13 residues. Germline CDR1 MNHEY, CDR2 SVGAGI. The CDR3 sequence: CASSYSVGAEAFF. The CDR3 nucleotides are TGTGCCAGCAGTTATTCAGTGGGAGCTGAAGCTTTCTTT.

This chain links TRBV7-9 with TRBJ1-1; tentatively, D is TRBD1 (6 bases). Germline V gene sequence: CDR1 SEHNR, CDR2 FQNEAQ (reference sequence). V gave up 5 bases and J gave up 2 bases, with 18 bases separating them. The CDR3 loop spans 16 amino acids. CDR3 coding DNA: TGTGCCAGCAGCCCCCGAGGGCAGGGGCGCAACACTGAAGCTTTCTTT. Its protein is CASSPRGQGRNTEAFF. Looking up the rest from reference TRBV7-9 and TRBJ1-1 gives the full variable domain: DTGVSQNPRHKITKRGQNVTFRCDPISEHNRLYWYRQTLGQGPEFLTYFQNEAQLEKSRLLSDRFSAERPKGSFSTLEIQRTEQGDSAMYLCASSPRGQGRNTEAFFGQGTRLTVV.

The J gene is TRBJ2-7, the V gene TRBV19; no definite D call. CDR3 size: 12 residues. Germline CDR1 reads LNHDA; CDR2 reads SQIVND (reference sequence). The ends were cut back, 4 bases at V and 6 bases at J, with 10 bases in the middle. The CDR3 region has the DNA TGTGCCAGTAGTAGTATGGTCGGCGAGCAGTACTTC. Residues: CASSSMVGEQYF.

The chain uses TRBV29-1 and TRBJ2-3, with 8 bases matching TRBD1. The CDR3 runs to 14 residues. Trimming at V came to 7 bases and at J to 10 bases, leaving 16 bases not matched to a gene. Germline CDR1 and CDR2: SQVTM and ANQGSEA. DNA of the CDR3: TGCAGCGGAGCCGGGACAGGACCTCTCGGTGCGCAGTATTTT. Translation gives CSGAGTGPLGAQYF.

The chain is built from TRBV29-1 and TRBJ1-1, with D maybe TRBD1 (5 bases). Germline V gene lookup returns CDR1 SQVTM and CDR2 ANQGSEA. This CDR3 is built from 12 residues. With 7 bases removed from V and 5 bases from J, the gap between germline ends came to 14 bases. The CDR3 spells CSAANRGTEAFF. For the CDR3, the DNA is TGCAGCGCAGCAAACCGGGGGACTGAAGCTTTCTTT.

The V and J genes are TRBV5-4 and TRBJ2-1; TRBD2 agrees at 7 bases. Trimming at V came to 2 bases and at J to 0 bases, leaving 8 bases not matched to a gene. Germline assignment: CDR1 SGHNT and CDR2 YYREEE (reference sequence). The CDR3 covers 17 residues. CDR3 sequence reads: CASSFALAVSSYNEQFF. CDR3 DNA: TGTGCCAGCAGCTTTGCTCTAGCGGTGTCCTCCTACAATGAGCAGTTCTTC.